This TCR beta chain was recorded in a study of T-cell reconstitution after alpha-beta-depleted transplantation in children. Trimming pared 0 bases from V and 7 bases from J, leaving 19 bases between. The CDR3 consists of 16 residues. CDR1 is SGHTA and CDR2 is FQGNSA in the germline V gene. The TCRbeta library incorporated unique molecular identifiers. TCRdb passed the PCR reads through MiXCR, listing each CDR3 protein once. The sample shows more than 550,000 distinct CDR3 sequences, roughly 10% of them seen only once. This clonotype was recorded at least ten times. The sequencing used PBMCs from the stem cell graft donor, collected from the stem cell graft. The clonotype was recovered from a human donor who donated a stem cell graft to a child with acute myeloid leukemia. V usage is TRBV7-2 and J usage is TRBJ2-7; D is possibly TRBD1 (6 bases). The CDR3, as DNA: TGTGCCAGCAGCTTAGCGTCAGGGGTAGGCCCCATGGAGCAGTACTTC. It encodes CASSLASGVGPMEQYF.